This T cell receptor beta chain was retrieved from a study of human T cells and chemical hapten exposure. CDR3 length: 10 residues. The V gene's germline CDR1 is SQVTM and CDR2 ANQGSEA. The V gene lost 7 bases and the J gene lost 7 bases, with 8 bases spanning the gap. MiXCR, run by TCRdb on the RACE reads, gives a single entry per CDR3 protein. The sample includes about 190,000 distinct CDR3 sequences, approximately 24% of them seen just once. On this clonotype: A much larger clone differs from this one at a single base, so this may be a read error.

The sample's time point: patch test 3, about 24 weeks after DPC sensitization. Treatment in this sample: therapeutic diphenylcyclopropenone sensitization with weekly scalp DPC. Ahead of applying each patch test, blood was sampled. This chain joins TRBV29-1 and TRBJ2-1; maybe TRBD2 (6 bases). The TCR originated in a woman aged 40 to 50 with alopecia areata. Some clones in this sample may be carry-over from other donors' samples. The sample was whole blood, taken in connection with sensitization to the hapten diphenylcyclopropenone (DPC). CDR3 bases: TGCAGCGCTGGGGGGAATGAGCAGTTCTTC. It specifies CSAGGNEQFF.